The sequence of this TCR beta chain was determined in a study of post-analysis software for immune sequencing data. Sequencing libraries made from TCR beta cDNA carried unique molecular identifiers. Each CDR3 protein is one row after TCRdb ran MiXCR on the PCR reads. The repertoire has almost 700,000 distinct CDR3 sequences, approximately 60% of them found once; the top ten carry about 11%. This clonotype appeared a single time. No antigen is known for it. The CDR3 sequence is 13 residues long. Per the germline V gene, CDR1 is LGHNA and CDR2 is YNFKEQ. The germline V and J ends were trimmed by 0 bases and 9 bases, with 11 bases remaining between them. Findings and limits, study-wide: TRBV5-6, TRBV5-1 and TRBV20-1 belonged to a set of a few TRBV segments that were more frequent in patients than controls.

The origin of this receptor is a girl aged 2-15 years with multiple sclerosis. Input material: blood. The chain is built from TRBV4-2 and TRBJ1-1; the D is unclear. CDR3 protein: CASSQDGRIQAFF. For the CDR3, the DNA is TGTGCCAGCAGCCAAGACGGGAGAATACAAGCTTTCTTT.